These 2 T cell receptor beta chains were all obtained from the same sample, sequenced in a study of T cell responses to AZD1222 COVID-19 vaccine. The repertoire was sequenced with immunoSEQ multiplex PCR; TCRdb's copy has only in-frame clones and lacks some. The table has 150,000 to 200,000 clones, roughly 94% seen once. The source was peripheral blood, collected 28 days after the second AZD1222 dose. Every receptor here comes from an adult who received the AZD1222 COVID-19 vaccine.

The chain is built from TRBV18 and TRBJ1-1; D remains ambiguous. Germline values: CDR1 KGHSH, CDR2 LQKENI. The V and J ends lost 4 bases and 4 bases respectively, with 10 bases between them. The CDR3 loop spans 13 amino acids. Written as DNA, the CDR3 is TGTGCCAGCTCACTCTTTGAGGGCACTGAAGCTTTCTTT. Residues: CASSLFEGTEAFF.

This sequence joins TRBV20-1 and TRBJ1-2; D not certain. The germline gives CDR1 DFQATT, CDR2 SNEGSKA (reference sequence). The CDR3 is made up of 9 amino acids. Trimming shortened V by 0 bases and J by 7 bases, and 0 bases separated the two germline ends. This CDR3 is CSARDGYTF. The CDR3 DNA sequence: TGCAGTGCTAGAGATGGCTACACCTTC.